This T cell receptor beta chain derives from a study of blood T cell repertoires in COVID-19. Background on the study: Collection of acute and convalescent COVID-19 samples took place in the United States, Italy and Spain. Nucleic acid was either cDNA or gDNA, and it came from T cells, B-cell-depleted T cells, or PBMCs.

Germline loops: CDR1 SGHNT, CDR2 YENEEA. The ends lost 5 bases at V and 8 bases at J; junction bases unmatched: 11. The CDR3 is 15 amino acids. Source study methods: Estimated nucleated cell counts came from reference gene primer amplification. TCRdb's table, derived via immunoSEQ multiplex PCR, lists solely in-frame clones and lacks some. The V and J calls and the clone size are those of that table, but D and trimming were determined from the DNA. This sample carries about 190,000 clones, 89% of them seen once, and the ten largest clones take around 7%. This clonotype was obtained from a man in his forties or fifties with acute or convalescent COVID-19. The chain uses TRBV11-3 and TRBJ2-1, with 8 positions matching TRBD1. Material for sequencing was peripheral blood. In DNA form, the CDR3 reads TGTGCCAGCAGCCAGGGGGCCCGGGTTCGCGATGAGCAGTTCTTC. Protein: CASSQGARVRDEQFF.